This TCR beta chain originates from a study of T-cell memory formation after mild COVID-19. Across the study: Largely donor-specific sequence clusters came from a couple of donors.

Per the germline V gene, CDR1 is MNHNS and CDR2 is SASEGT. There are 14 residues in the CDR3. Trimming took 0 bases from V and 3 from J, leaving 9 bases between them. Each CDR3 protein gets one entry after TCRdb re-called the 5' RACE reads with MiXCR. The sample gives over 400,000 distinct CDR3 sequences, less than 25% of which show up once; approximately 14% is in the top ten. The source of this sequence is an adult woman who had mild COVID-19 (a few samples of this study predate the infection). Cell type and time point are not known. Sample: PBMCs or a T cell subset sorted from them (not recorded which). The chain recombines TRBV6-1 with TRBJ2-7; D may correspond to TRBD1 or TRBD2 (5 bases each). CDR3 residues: CASSEAQGVYEQYF. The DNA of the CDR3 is TGTGCCAGCAGTGAAGCTCAGGGAGTCTACGAGCAGTACTTC.